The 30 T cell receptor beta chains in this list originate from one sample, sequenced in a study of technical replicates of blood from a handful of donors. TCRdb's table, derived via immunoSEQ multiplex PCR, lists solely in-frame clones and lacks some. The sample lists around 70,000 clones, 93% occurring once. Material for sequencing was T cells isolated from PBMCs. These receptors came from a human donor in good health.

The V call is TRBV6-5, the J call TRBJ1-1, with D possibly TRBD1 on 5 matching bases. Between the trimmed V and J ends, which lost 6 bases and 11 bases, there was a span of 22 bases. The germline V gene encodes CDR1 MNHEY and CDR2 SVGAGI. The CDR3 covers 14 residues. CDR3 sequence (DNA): TGTGCCAGCAGAAGCGGGGGAGGTCCATTAGTGGCTTTCTTT. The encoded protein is CASRSGGGPLVAFF.

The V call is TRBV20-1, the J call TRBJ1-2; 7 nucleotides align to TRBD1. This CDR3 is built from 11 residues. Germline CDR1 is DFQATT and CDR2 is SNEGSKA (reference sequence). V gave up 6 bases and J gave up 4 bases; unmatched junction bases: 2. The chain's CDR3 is CSARTGYGYTF. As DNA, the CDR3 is TGCAGTGCAAGGACAGGCTATGGCTACACCTTC.

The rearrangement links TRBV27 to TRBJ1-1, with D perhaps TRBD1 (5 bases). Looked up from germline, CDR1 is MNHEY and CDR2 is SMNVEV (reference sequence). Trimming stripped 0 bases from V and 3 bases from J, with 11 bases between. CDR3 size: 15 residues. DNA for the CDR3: TGTGCCAGCAGTTTATCGGTAGGGGCTTACACTGAAGCTTTCTTT. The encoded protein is CASSLSVGAYTEAFF.

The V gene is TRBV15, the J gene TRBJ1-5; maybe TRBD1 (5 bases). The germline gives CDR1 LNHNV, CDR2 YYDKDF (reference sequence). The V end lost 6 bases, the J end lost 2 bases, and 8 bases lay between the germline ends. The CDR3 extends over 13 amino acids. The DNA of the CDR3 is TGTGCCACCAGAGGGGTAGGCAATCAGCCCCAGCATTTT. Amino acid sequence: CATRGVGNQPQHF.

Here the CDR3 reads CASSPGERGYTF. The CDR3, as DNA: TGTGCCAGCAGCCCAGGGGAACGCGGCTACACCTTC. The chain joins TRBV7-9 to TRBJ1-2; weak D call: TRBD1 (6 bases). This CDR3 contains 12 residues. Per the germline V gene, CDR1 is SEHNR and CDR2 is FQNEAQ (reference sequence). Deletions cut 5 bases from V and 8 bases from J, with 12 bases between.

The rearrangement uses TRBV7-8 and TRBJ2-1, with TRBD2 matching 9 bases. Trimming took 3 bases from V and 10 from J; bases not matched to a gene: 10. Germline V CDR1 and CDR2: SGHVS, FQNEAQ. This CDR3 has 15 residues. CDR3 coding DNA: TGTGCCAGCAGCTTTCTAGCGGGAAGGGCCAGGGAGCAGTTCTTC. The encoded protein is CASSFLAGRAREQFF. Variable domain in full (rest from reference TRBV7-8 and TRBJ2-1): GAGVSQSPRYKVAKRGQDVALRCDPISGHVSLFWYQQALGQGPEFLTYFQNEAQLDKSGLPSDRFFAERPEGSVSTLKIQRTQQEDSAVYLCASSFLAGRAREQFFGPGTRLTVL.

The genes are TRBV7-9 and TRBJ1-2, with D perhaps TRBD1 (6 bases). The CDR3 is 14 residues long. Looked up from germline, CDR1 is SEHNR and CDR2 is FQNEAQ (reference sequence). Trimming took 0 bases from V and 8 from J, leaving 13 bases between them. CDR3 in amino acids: CASSLALGARGYTF. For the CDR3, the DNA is TGTGCCAGCAGCTTAGCTCTGGGGGCAAGAGGCTACACCTTC.

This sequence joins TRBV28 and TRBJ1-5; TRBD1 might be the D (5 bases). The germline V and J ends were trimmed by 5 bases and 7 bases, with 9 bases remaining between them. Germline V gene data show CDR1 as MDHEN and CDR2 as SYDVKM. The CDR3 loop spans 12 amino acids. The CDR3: CASSRGMQPQHF. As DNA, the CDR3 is TGTGCCAGCAGTCGGGGGATGCAGCCCCAGCATTTT.

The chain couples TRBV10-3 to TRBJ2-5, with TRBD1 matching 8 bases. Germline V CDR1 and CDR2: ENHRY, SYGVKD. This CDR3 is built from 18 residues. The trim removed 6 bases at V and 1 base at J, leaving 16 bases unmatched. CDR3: CAIRQESLGTGIQETQYF. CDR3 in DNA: TGTGCCATCAGGCAAGAAAGCCTGGGGACAGGTATCCAAGAGACCCAGTACTTC.

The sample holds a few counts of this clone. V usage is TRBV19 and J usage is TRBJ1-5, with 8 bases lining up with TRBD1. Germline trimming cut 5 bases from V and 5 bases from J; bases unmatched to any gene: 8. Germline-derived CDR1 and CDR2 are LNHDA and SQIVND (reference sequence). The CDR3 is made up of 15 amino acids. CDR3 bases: TGTGCCAGTAGTCCCATGGACAGGGTGGATCAGCCCCAGCATTTT. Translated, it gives CASSPMDRVDQPQHF.

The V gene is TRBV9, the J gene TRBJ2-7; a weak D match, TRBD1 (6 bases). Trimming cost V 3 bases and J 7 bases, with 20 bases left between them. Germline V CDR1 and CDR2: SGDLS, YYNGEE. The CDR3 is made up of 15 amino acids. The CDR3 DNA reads TGTGCCAGCAGCGGAGCCCCGAATGGGGGCGGGGAGCAGTACTTC. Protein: CASSGAPNGGGEQYF. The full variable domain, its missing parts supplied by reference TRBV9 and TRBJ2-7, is DSGVTQTPKHLITATGQRVTLRCSPRSGDLSVYWYQQSLDQGLQFLIQYYNGEERAKGNILERFSAQQFPDLHSELNLSSLELGDSALYFCASSGAPNGGGEQYFGPGTRLTVT.

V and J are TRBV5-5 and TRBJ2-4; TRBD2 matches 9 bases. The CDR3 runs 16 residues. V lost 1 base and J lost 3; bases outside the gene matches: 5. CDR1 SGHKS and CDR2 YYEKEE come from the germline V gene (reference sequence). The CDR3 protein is CASSLFSAGGKNIQYF. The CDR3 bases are TGTGCCAGCAGCTTGTTTTCAGCGGGGGGCAAAAACATTCAGTACTTC.

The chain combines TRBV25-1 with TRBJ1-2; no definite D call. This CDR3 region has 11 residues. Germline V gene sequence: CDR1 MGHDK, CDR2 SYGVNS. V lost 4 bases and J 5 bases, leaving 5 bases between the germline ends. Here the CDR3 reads CASSGGYGYTF. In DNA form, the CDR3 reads TGTGCCAGCAGTGGAGGGTATGGCTACACCTTC.

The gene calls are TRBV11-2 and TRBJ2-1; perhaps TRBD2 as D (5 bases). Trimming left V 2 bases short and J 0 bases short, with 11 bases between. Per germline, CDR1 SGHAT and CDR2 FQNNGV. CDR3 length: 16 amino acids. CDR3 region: CASSLRADRSYNEQFF. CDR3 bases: TGTGCCAGCAGCTTAAGAGCGGACCGCTCCTACAATGAGCAGTTCTTC.

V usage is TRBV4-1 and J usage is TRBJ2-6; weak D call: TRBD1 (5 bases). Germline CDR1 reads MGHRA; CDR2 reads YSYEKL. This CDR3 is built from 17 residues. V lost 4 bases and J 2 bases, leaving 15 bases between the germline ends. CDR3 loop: CASSPGLLGPGANVLTF. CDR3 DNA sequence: TGCGCCAGCAGCCCAGGGTTGTTAGGGCCTGGGGCCAACGTCCTGACTTTC.

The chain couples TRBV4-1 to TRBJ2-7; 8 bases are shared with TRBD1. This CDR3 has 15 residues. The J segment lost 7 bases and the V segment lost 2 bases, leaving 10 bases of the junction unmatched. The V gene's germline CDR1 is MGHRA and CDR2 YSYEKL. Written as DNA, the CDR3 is TGCGCCAGCAGCCAACTTAGGACAGGGTTTAGGGAGCAGTACTTC. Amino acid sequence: CASSQLRTGFREQYF.

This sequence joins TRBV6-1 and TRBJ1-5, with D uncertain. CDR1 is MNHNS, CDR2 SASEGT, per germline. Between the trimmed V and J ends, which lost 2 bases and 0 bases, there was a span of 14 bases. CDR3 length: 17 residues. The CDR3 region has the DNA TGTGCCAGCAGTGAATTCTCGGGTTGGTTTAGCAATCAGCCCCAGCATTTT. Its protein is CASSEFSGWFSNQPQHF.

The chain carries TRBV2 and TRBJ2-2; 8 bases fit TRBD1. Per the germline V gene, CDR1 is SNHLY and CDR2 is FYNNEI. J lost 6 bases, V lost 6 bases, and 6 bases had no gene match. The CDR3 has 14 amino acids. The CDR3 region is CASRDRVGAGELFF. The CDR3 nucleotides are TGTGCCAGCAGGGACAGGGTCGGGGCCGGGGAGCTGTTTTTT.

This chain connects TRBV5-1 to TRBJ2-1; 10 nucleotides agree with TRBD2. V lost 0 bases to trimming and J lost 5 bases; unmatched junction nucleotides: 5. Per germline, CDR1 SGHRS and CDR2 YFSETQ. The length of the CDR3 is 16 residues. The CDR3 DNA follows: TGCGCCAGCAGCTTGGGAGCGGGAGGGCCCCACAATGAGCAGTTCTTC. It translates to CASSLGAGGPHNEQFF. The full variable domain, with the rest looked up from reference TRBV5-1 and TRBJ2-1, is KAGVTQTPRYLIKTRGQQVTLSCSPISGHRSVSWYQQTPGQGLQFLFEYFSETQRNKGNFPGRFSGRQFSNSRSEMNVSTLELGDSALYLCASSLGAGGPHNEQFFGPGTRLTVL.

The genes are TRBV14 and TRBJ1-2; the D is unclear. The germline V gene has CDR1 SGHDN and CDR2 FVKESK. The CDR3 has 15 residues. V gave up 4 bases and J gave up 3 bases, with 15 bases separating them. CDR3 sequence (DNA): TGTGCCAGCAGCCCGGGCAGCCTGGGAGACTATGGCTACACCTTC. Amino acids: CASSPGSLGDYGYTF.

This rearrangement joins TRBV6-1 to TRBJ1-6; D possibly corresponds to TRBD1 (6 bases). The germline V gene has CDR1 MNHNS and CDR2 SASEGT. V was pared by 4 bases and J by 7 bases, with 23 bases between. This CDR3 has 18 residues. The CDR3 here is CASSGMVVQGSRNSPLHF. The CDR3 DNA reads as TGTGCCAGCAGTGGCATGGTTGTGCAGGGGTCTAGGAATTCACCCCTCCACTTT.

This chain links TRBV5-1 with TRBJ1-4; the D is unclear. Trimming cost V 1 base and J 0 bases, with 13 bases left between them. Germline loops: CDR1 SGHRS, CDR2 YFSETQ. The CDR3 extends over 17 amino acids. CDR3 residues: CASSLQPGYATNEKLFF. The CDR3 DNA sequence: TGCGCCAGCAGCTTGCAACCCGGTTACGCAACTAATGAAAAACTGTTTTTT.

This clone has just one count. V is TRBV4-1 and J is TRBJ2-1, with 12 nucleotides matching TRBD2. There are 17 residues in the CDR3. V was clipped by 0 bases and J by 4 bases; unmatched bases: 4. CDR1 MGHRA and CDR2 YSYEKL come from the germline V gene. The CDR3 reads CASSQEGGTSGYNEQFF. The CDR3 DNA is TGCGCCAGCAGCCAAGAAGGTGGGACTAGCGGGTACAATGAGCAGTTCTTC.

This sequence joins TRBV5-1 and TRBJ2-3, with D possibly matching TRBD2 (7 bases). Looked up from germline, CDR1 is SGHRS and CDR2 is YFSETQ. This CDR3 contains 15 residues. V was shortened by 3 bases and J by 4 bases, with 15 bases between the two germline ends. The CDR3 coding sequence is TGCGCCAGCAGCTGGGGGGGGGCCATTTCAGATACGCAGTATTTT. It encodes CASSWGGAISDTQYF.

CDR3 in amino acids: CASSLRGGRSYNEQFF. The CDR3 bases are TGTGCCAGCAGCTTGCGGGGAGGGAGGTCCTACAATGAGCAGTTCTTC. The chain has TRBV5-4 and TRBJ2-1, with 7 bases that match TRBD2. The germline V gene encodes CDR1 SGHNT and CDR2 YYREEE (reference sequence). Germline trimming cut 1 base from V and 1 base from J; bases unmatched to any gene: 5. The CDR3 loop spans 16 amino acids. Full variable domain (remainder filled in from reference TRBV5-4 and TRBJ2-1): ETGVTQSPTHLIKTRGQQVTLRCSSQSGHNTVSWYQQALGQGPQFIFQYYREEENGRGNFPPRFSGLQFPNYSSELNVNALELDDSALYLCASSLRGGRSYNEQFFGPGTRLTVL.

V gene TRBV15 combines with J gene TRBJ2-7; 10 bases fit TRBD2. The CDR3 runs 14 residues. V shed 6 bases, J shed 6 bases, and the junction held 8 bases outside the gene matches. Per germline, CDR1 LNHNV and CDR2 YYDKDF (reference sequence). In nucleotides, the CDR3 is TGTGCCACCAGTAGCGGGGGGCTCATTTCCGAGCAGTACTTC. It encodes CATSSGGLISEQYF.

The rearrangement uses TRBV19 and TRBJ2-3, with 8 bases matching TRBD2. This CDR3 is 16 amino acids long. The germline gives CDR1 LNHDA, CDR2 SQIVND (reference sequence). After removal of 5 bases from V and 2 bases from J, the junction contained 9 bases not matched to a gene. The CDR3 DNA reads TGTGCCAGTAGTGTTGAACCGGGACTAGTCACAGATACGCAGTATTTT. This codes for CASSVEPGLVTDTQYF.

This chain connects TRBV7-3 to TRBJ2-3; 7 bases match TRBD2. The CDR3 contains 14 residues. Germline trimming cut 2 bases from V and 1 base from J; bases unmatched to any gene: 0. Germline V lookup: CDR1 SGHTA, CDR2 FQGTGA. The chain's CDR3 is CASSLLAGTDTQYF. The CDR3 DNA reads TGTGCCAGCAGCTTACTAGCGGGCACAGATACGCAGTATTTT.

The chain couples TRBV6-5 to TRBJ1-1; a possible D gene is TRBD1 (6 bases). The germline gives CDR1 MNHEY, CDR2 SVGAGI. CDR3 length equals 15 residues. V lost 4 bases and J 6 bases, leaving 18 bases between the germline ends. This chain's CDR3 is CASSFSPQGAAEAFF. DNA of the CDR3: TGTGCCAGCAGTTTCTCTCCACAGGGAGCTGCTGAAGCTTTCTTT.

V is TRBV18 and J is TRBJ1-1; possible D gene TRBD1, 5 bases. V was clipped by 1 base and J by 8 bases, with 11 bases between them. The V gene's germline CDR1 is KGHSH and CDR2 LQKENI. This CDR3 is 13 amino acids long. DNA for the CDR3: TGTGCCAGCTCACCACGTGGGGGGAAAGAAGCTTTCTTT. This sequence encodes CASSPRGGKEAFF. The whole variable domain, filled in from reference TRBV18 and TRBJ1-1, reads NAGVMQNPRHLVRRRGQEARLRCSPMKGHSHVYWYRQLPEEGLKFMVYLQKENIIDESGMPKERFSAEFPKEGPSILRIQQVVRGDSAAYFCASSPRGGKEAFFGQGTRLTVV.